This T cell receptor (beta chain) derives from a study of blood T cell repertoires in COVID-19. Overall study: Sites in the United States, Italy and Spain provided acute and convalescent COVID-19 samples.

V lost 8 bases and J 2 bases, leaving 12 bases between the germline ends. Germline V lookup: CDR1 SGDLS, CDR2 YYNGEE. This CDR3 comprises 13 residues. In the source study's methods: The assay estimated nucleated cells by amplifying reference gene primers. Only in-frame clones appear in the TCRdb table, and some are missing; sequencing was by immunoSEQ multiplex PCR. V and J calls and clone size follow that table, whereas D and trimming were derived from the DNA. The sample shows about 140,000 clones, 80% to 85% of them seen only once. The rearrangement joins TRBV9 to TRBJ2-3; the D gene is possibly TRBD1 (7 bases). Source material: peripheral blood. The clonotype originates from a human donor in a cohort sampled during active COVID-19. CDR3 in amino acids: CASQGGYTDTQYF. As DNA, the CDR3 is TGTGCCAGTCAGGGGGGATACACAGATACGCAGTATTTT.